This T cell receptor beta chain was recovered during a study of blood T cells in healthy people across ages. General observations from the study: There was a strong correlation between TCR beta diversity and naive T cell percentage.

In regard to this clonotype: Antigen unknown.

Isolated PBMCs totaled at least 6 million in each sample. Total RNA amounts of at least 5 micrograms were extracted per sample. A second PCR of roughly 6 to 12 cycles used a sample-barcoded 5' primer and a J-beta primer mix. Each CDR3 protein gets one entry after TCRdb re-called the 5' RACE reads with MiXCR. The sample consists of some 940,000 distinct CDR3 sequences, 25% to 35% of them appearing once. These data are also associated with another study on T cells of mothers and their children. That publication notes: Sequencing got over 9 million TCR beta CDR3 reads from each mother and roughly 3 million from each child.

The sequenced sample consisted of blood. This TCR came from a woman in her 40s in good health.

CDR3 sequence: CAINPLGPTDTQYF. CDR3 nucleotides: TGTGCCATCAATCCGTTGGGGCCCACAGATACGCAGTATTTT. J is TRBJ2-3 and V is TRBV10-3; TRBD1 is a possible D gene (5 bases). This CDR3 is built from 14 residues. V lost 7 bases to trimming and J lost 2 bases, with 13 bases between them. Per the germline V gene, CDR1 is ENHRY and CDR2 is SYGVKD.